These 29 T cell receptor beta chains were all obtained from the same sample, sequenced in a study of cytomegalovirus exposure and HLA in healthy donors. PCR amplification relied on 60 Vbeta primers (plus 13 Jbeta primers). Some clones are missing from TCRdb's copy, which holds only in-frame ones; the method was immunoSEQ multiplex PCR. Of 150,000 to 200,000 clones detected, roughly 90% appear once; the ten largest clones hold 0.9% to 1.2%. The sequencing input was PBMCs. These receptors were obtained from a boy under 10 years old in good health and CMV-seronegative.

The chain joins TRBV4-1 to TRBJ1-1, with 11 bases lining up with TRBD1. The V and J ends lost 4 bases and 8 bases, in that order; junction bases with no gene match: 9. The germline V gene encodes CDR1 MGHRA and CDR2 YSYEKL. The CDR3 has 15 amino acids. This chain's CDR3 is CASSLPGQGDPEAFF. CDR3 coding DNA: TGCGCCAGCAGCCTACCGGGACAGGGGGATCCCGAAGCTTTCTTT.

About this clone itself: One end of the junction varies from germline; a read error may be responsible. This sequence joins TRBV7-9 and TRBJ1-5; TRBD1 is a possible D gene (5 bases). Germline V lookup: CDR1 SEHNR, CDR2 FQNEAQ (reference sequence). CDR3 length equals 16 residues. CDR3 sequence: CSSSLASGLSNQPQHF. CDR3 in DNA: TGTTCCAGCAGCTTAGCGTCGGGACTTAGCAATCAGCCCCAGCATTTT.

The chain joins TRBV28 to TRBJ1-2; TRBD1 matches at 9 bases. This CDR3 spans 17 amino acids. J gave up 6 bases and V 4 bases, and 15 bases lay outside the gene matches. The germline CDR1 and CDR2 sequences are MDHEN and SYDVKM. This chain's CDR3 is CASSYHTRQGERDGYTF. CDR3 bases: TGTGCCAGCAGTTATCATACTCGACAGGGGGAGAGAGATGGCTACACCTTC.

This sequence joins TRBV9 and TRBJ2-1, with 8 bases that match TRBD2. CDR3 length: 17 amino acids. Looked up from germline, CDR1 is SGDLS and CDR2 is YYNGEE. V lost 1 base to trimming and J lost 8 bases; unmatched junction nucleotides: 14. The CDR3 region is CASSVQTGTRGRDEQFF. For the CDR3, the DNA is TGTGCCAGCAGCGTACAAACCGGGACTAGAGGGAGGGATGAGCAGTTCTTC.

V and J are TRBV6-1 and TRBJ1-2; 8 nucleotides align to TRBD1. V lost 2 bases to trimming and J lost 8 bases; unmatched junction nucleotides: 10. The V gene's germline CDR1 is MNHNS and CDR2 SASEGT. The CDR3 totals 15 residues. DNA of the CDR3: TGTGCCAGCAGTGAAAAGGACAGGGAGGTGCAAGGCTACACCTTC. Amino acids: CASSEKDREVQGYTF.

The chain has TRBV7-9 and TRBJ1-1; 8 bases map to TRBD1. The CDR3 loop spans 16 amino acids. After removal of 5 bases from V and 5 bases from J, the junction contained 13 bases not matched to a gene. Germline lookup yields CDR1 SEHNR and CDR2 FQNEAQ (reference sequence). CDR3 nucleotide sequence: TGTGCCAGCAGCCATGGACAGGGAGGGAAGAAAACTGAAGCTTTCTTT. Translated, it gives CASSHGQGGKKTEAFF.

Concerning this clone: In the same sample, other DNA sequences code for this CDR3. J is TRBJ1-2 and V is TRBV6-1; possible D gene TRBD1, 5 bases. Between the trimmed V and J ends, which lost 3 bases and 2 bases, there was a span of 7 bases. From germline, CDR1 is MNHNS and CDR2 SASEGT. CDR3 length equals 13 residues. CDR3 DNA sequence: TGTGCCAGCAGTGACGGGGGGAACTATGGCTACACCTTC. Its translation is CASSDGGNYGYTF.

V usage is TRBV19 and J usage is TRBJ1-1; possibly TRBD1 for D (5 bases). Germline loops: CDR1 LNHDA, CDR2 SQIVND (reference sequence). The CDR3 is 12 amino acids. V gave up 3 bases and J gave up 5 bases, with 7 bases separating them. This chain's CDR3 is CASSMTVTEAFF. As DNA, the CDR3 is TGTGCCAGTAGTATGACAGTAACTGAAGCTTTCTTT.

This chain uses TRBV6-5 with TRBJ2-1, with 7 nucleotides matching TRBD1. V dropped 4 bases and J dropped 6; count of bases not matched to a gene: 6. The CDR3 contains 14 residues. Germline V gene data show CDR1 as MNHEY and CDR2 as SVGAGI. The CDR3 spells CASSSGQAFNEQFF. CDR3 DNA sequence: TGTGCCAGCAGTTCTGGACAGGCCTTCAATGAGCAGTTCTTC.

The chain links TRBV12-5 to TRBJ1-5, with D maybe TRBD1 (5 bases). The CDR3 runs to 19 residues. V lost 0 bases and J 5 bases, leaving 23 bases between the germline ends. CDR1 is LGHNT, CDR2 FRNRAP, per germline. The CDR3 sequence: CASGLVRTYISKAYQPQHF. CDR3 nucleotide sequence: TGTGCTAGTGGTTTGGTACGGACATATATAAGCAAGGCCTATCAGCCCCAGCATTTT.

CDR3 in amino acids: CASSGLGANVLTF. DNA for the CDR3: TGCGCCAGCAGCGGGCTCGGGGCCAACGTCCTGACTTTC. The chain recombines TRBV5-1 with TRBJ2-6; D not certain. The CDR3 length is 13 residues. Between the trimmed V and J ends, which lost 4 bases and 4 bases, there was a span of 6 bases. Looked up from germline, CDR1 is SGHRS and CDR2 is YFSETQ.

V usage is TRBV4-1 and J usage is TRBJ2-7; D uncertain. Trimming shortened V by 3 bases and J by 2 bases, and 8 bases separated the two germline ends. The germline V gene has CDR1 MGHRA and CDR2 YSYEKL. This CDR3 has 13 residues. Here the CDR3 reads CASSHQEAYEQYF. DNA for the CDR3: TGCGCCAGCAGCCACCAAGAGGCCTACGAGCAGTACTTC.

This clone was counted once. This rearrangement joins TRBV7-3 to TRBJ2-3; 10 bases agree with TRBD2. The CDR3 covers 16 residues. Losses at the gene ends were 5 bases for V and 1 base for J; bases not matched to a gene: 6. In germline, CDR1 is SGHTA, CDR2 FQGTGA. CDR3 sequence: CASSRTTSGGTDTQYF. CDR3 nucleotide sequence: TGTGCCAGCAGCCGAACAACTAGCGGGGGCACAGATACGCAGTATTTT.

The V call is TRBV7-2, the J call TRBJ2-5; possible D gene TRBD1, 6 bases. This CDR3 contains 14 residues. Per germline, CDR1 SGHTA and CDR2 FQGNSA. Trimming stripped 2 bases from V and 4 bases from J, with 11 bases between. The CDR3 DNA reads as TGTGCCAGCAGCTTACAGGGGCGAGGAGAGACCCAGTACTTC. Its translation: CASSLQGRGETQYF. Full variable domain (remainder filled in from reference TRBV7-2 and TRBJ2-5): GAGVSQSPSNKVTEKGKDVELRCDPISGHTALYWYRQSLGQGLEFLIYFQGNSAPDKSGLPSDRFSAERTGGSVSTLTIQRTQQEDSAVYLCASSLQGRGETQYFGPGTRLLVL.

This chain connects TRBV2 to TRBJ2-5; D remains unclear. The V gene lost 4 bases and the J gene lost 2 bases, with 8 bases spanning the gap. The CDR3 consists of 13 residues. Germline values: CDR1 SNHLY, CDR2 FYNNEI. The CDR3 nucleotides are TGTGCCAGCAGTGTGGCCAGACAAGAGACCCAGTACTTC. Amino acids: CASSVARQETQYF.

The chain couples TRBV7-9 to TRBJ2-6, with a weak D call TRBD1 (8 bases). The CDR3 runs 17 residues. Germline CDR1 reads SEHNR; CDR2 reads FQNEAQ (reference sequence). The DNA of the CDR3 is TGTTCTCTGGGGGGAGGGACAGGAGTCTCTGGGGCCAACGTCCTGACTTTC. This encodes CSLGGGTGVSGANVLTF.

The chain uses TRBV5-4 and TRBJ1-2, with a tentative D call TRBD1 (6 bases). The V and J ends lost 4 bases and 2 bases respectively, with 9 bases between them. Germline V lookup: CDR1 SGHNT, CDR2 YYREEE (reference sequence). This CDR3 has 13 amino acids. CDR3 nucleotide sequence: TGTGCCAGCAGCACTGACAGGAACTATGGCTACACCTTC. Encoded protein: CASSTDRNYGYTF.

V gene TRBV19 combines with J gene TRBJ2-7; 7 nucleotides agree with TRBD1. Germline V gene lookup returns CDR1 LNHDA and CDR2 SQIVND (reference sequence). This CDR3 has 13 residues. Losses at the gene ends were 7 bases for V and 4 bases for J; bases not matched to a gene: 7. The DNA of the CDR3 is TGTGCCAGTAATTTACAGGGGCGGTACGAGCAGTACTTC. Its translation: CASNLQGRYEQYF.

The chain couples TRBV18 to TRBJ1-2; D is possibly TRBD1 (6 bases). The V end was cut by 3 bases, the J end by 5 bases, with 10 bases between. CDR3 size: 13 residues. Germline values: CDR1 KGHSH, CDR2 LQKENI. CDR3 DNA sequence: TGTGCCAGCTCACCCCAGGACAGATATGGCTACACCTTC. Its translation is CASSPQDRYGYTF.

The chain is built from TRBV6-1 and TRBJ1-4; unclear D gene. The CDR3 has 15 amino acids. Germline V lookup: CDR1 MNHNS, CDR2 SASEGT. The V end was cut by 5 bases, the J end by 4 bases, with 14 bases between. CDR3 residues: CASSIGVGVNEKLFF. The CDR3 DNA follows: TGTGCCAGCAGTATCGGAGTCGGCGTTAATGAAAAACTGTTTTTT.

This clone was found once. The chain has TRBV11-2 and TRBJ1-1; tentative D call: TRBD1 (6 bases). Germline V lookup: CDR1 SGHAT, CDR2 FQNNGV. The CDR3 contains 14 residues. Deletions cut 8 bases from V and 5 bases from J, with 18 bases between. The DNA for the CDR3 is TGTGCCAGCGGATTAAGGGAGGGGGGGACTGAAGCTTTCTTT. Translating it yields CASGLREGGTEAFF. Looking up the rest from reference TRBV11-2 and TRBJ1-1 gives the full variable domain: EAGVAQSPRYKIIEKRQSVAFWCNPISGHATLYWYQQILGQGPKLLIQFQNNGVVDDSQLPKDRFSAERLKGVDSTLKIQPAKLEDSAVYLCASGLREGGTEAFFGQGTRLTVV.

This chain uses TRBV2 with TRBJ2-5; D might be TRBD2 (6 bases). Germline CDR1 and CDR2: SNHLY and FYNNEI. This CDR3 has 14 residues. Trimming left V 5 bases short and J 2 bases short, with 12 bases between. The CDR3, as DNA: TGTGCCAGCAGTCGCCGGACTAATCAAGAGACCCAGTACTTC. Its protein product is CASSRRTNQETQYF.

V and J are TRBV10-3 and TRBJ2-1, with 8 bases matching TRBD2. Germline V gene data show CDR1 as ENHRY and CDR2 as SYGVKD. J lost 3 bases, V lost 6 bases, and 13 bases had no gene match. CDR3 length equals 17 residues. This CDR3 reads CAIRDIAGSTNYNEQFF. CDR3 sequence (DNA): TGTGCCATCAGGGACATAGCGGGATCGACAAACTACAATGAGCAGTTCTTC.

The chain joins TRBV28 to TRBJ1-4; D unclear. V dropped 6 bases and J dropped 10 bases, with 15 bases sitting between them. The CDR3 has 13 amino acids. Germline CDR1 is MDHEN and CDR2 is SYDVKM. CDR3 nucleotides: TGTGCCAGCAGGGGCCTTAGTACTGCAAAACTGTTTTTT. As protein: CASRGLSTAKLFF.

V gene TRBV5-1 combines with J gene TRBJ2-1; 11 bases match TRBD2. Germline CDR1 and CDR2: SGHRS and YFSETQ. The J segment lost 0 bases and the V segment lost 1 base, leaving 0 bases of the junction unmatched. The CDR3 spans 16 residues. The CDR3 nucleotides read TGCGCCAGCAGCTTGACTAGCGGGAGCTCCTACAATGAGCAGTTCTTC. It is translated as CASSLTSGSSYNEQFF.

The chain links TRBV6-5 to TRBJ2-3, with a possible D match to TRBD2 (5 bases). Germline assignment: CDR1 MNHEY and CDR2 SVGAGI. This CDR3 region has 13 residues. With 6 bases removed from V and 2 bases from J, the gap between germline ends came to 9 bases. Written as DNA, the CDR3 is TGTGCCAGCAGGGAGGTCCCCACAGATACGCAGTATTTT. It yields the protein CASREVPTDTQYF.

J is TRBJ2-1 and V is TRBV30; tentatively, D is TRBD2 (5 bases). CDR1 GTSNPN and CDR2 SVGIG come from the germline V gene (reference sequence). Trimming took 4 bases from V and 3 from J, leaving 10 bases between them. This CDR3 comprises 13 residues. Here the CDR3 DNA reads TGTGCCTGGACCCGGGGATTCTACAATGAGCAGTTCTTC. Residues: CAWTRGFYNEQFF.

V is TRBV28 and J is TRBJ1-6; a weak D match, TRBD1 (5 bases). The V end lost 10 bases, the J end lost 4 bases, and 20 bases lay between the germline ends. The germline V gene encodes CDR1 MDHEN and CDR2 SYDVKM. The CDR3 is 16 residues long. CDR3 sequence (DNA): TGTGCCACCGGGTCGGCAGGGCAGGCTTATAATTCACCCCTCCACTTT. This codes for CATGSAGQAYNSPLHF.

The rearrangement joins TRBV9 to TRBJ2-7; no clear D. The length of the CDR3 is 15 residues. Germline V CDR1 and CDR2: SGDLS, YYNGEE. V was trimmed by 0 bases and J by 3 bases, leaving 13 bases between them. The CDR3 DNA reads as TGTGCCAGCAGCGTAGGAACAGATCTTCACTACGAGCAGTACTTC. Its protein is CASSVGTDLHYEQYF.